This T cell receptor beta chain was recovered during a study of T cell responses to AZD1222 COVID-19 vaccine. Data came from immunoSEQ multiplex PCR; TCRdb stores just in-frame clones and leaves some out. The table includes over 100,000 clones, around 85% detected once. Germline V gene lookup returns CDR1 GTSNPN and CDR2 SVGIG (reference sequence). Trimming removed 0 bases from V and 2 bases from J, with 8 bases in between. The CDR3 is 14 amino acids. The starting material was peripheral blood, obtained on day 0 of AZD1222 vaccination. The sequence was collected from an adult in good health. The chain uses TRBV30 and TRBJ1-5; D is unresolved. In DNA form, the CDR3 reads TGTGCCTGGAGTGTAAGGGCAGGCAATCAGCCCCAGCATTTT. This translates into CAWSVRAGNQPQHF.